These 17 T cell receptor beta chains originate from one sample sequenced in a study of human T cells and chemical hapten exposure. A single record per CDR3 protein comes from TCRdb applying MiXCR to the RACE reads. The profile covers approximately 110,000 distinct CDR3 sequences, with more than 9.5% appearing a single time and around 3.5% taken by the ten largest. The time point: patch test 1, 2 weeks after DPC sensitization. The treatment denotes: therapeutic diphenylcyclopropenone sensitization with weekly scalp DPC. The specimen was whole blood, collected in connection with sensitization to the hapten diphenylcyclopropenone (DPC). Every receptor here comes from a woman between 40 and 55 years old with alopecia areata. Some clones in this sample may be carry-over from other donors' samples.

This clonotype was detected many times. This rearrangement joins TRBV30 to TRBJ1-1; no clear D. Per the germline V gene, CDR1 is GTSNPN and CDR2 is SVGIG (reference sequence). Trimming took off 2 bases at V and 3 bases at J, with 4 bases between the two ends. The CDR3 totals 11 residues. CDR3 amino acids: CAWSTYTEAFF. The CDR3 bases are TGTGCCTGGAGTACTTACACTGAAGCTTTCTTT.

The sample holds a few counts of this clonotype. Here the CDR3 reads CSVELATNTGELFF. CDR3 DNA: TGCAGCGTTGAGTTGGCCACGAACACCGGGGAGCTGTTTTTT. The J gene is TRBJ2-2, the V gene TRBV29-1, with D unresolved. The V end was cut by 3 bases, the J end by 0 bases, with 8 bases between. The CDR3 length is 14 residues. CDR1 is SQVTM, CDR2 ANQGSEA, per germline.

This clonotype was seen repeatedly, ten times or more. This rearrangement joins TRBV6-5 to TRBJ2-7; D is unresolved. Germline CDR1 MNHEY, CDR2 SVGAGI. V was trimmed by 5 bases and J by 6 bases, leaving 11 bases between them. CDR3 size: 12 residues. Written as DNA, the CDR3 is TGTGCCAGCAGTCGGACGGGTCGCGAGCAGTACTTC. This codes for CASSRTGREQYF.

This clonotype has a count of ten or more. The chain combines TRBV7-9 with TRBJ1-1, with TRBD1 matching over 8 bases. This CDR3 contains 15 residues. Germline lookup yields CDR1 SEHNR and CDR2 FQNEAQ (reference sequence). V was pared by 5 bases and J by 4 bases, with 9 bases of the junction left unmatched. The CDR3 sequence is CASSPGTGWVTEAFF. The CDR3 coding sequence is TGTGCCAGCAGCCCCGGGACAGGTTGGGTCACTGAAGCTTTCTTT.

This clonotype has just a few counts. V is TRBV18 and J is TRBJ2-5; TRBD1 matches at 8 bases. The length of the CDR3 is 16 residues. From germline, CDR1 is KGHSH and CDR2 LQKENI. Trimming took 0 bases from V and 5 from J; bases not matched to a gene: 8. The CDR3 DNA is TGTGCCAGCTCACCACCGGGCAGGGGGCAGTTGGAGACCCAGTACTTC. Translated: CASSPPGRGQLETQYF.

This clonotype was detected only a few times. The chain carries TRBV6-2 or TRBV6-3 and TRBJ2-7, with 7 bases fitting TRBD2. Germline V gene sequence: CDR1 MNHEY, CDR2 SVGEGT. Trimming took 0 bases from V and 6 from J; bases not matched to a gene: 8. The CDR3 loop spans 15 amino acids. Here the CDR3 DNA reads TGTGCCAGCAGTTACTCACGGGACTACCTTCCCGAGCAGTACTTC. Translation: CASSYSRDYLPEQYF.

This clonotype was seen at least ten times. The chain recombines TRBV12-3 or TRBV12-4 with TRBJ2-7, with TRBD2 matching 11 bases. V was pared by 6 bases and J by 0 bases, with 4 bases of the junction left unmatched. The CDR3 spans 15 residues. The CDR3 DNA reads TGTGCCAGCAGCCTGCTAGCGGGGGGCTCCTACGAGCAGTACTTC. Translation gives CASSLLAGGSYEQYF.

This clonotype was counted ten times or more. The genes are TRBV6-1 and TRBJ1-4; 8 bases match TRBD1. CDR3 size: 16 residues. V shed 3 bases, J shed 3 bases, and the junction held 6 bases outside the gene matches. Looked up from germline, CDR1 is MNHNS and CDR2 is SASEGT. The DNA for the CDR3 is TGTGCCAGCAGTGAGACGGGACAGGTGCCTAATGAAAAACTGTTTTTT. Translated, it gives CASSETGQVPNEKLFF.

This clonotype was detected a few times. For the CDR3, the DNA is TGTGCCAGCAGCCAAGGGCAGAGGCTCCTATACAATGAGCAGTTCTTC. Translated, it gives CASSQGQRLLYNEQFF. This chain joins TRBV3-1 and TRBJ2-1; D unresolved. Trimming removed 1 base from V and 4 bases from J, with 14 bases in between. This CDR3 has 16 residues. Germline lookup yields CDR1 LGHDT and CDR2 YNNKEL (reference sequence).

This clonotype was recorded a few times. The chain recombines TRBV20-1 with TRBJ1-1, with D hard to call. Looked up from germline, CDR1 is DFQATT and CDR2 is SNEGSKA (reference sequence). The CDR3 contains 13 residues. With 5 bases removed from V and 1 base from J, the gap between germline ends came to 11 bases. The CDR3 DNA sequence: TGCAGTGCTGGGAGTGAATCGAACACTGAAGCTTTCTTT. Translating it yields CSAGSESNTEAFF.

The table lists this clonotype with many counts. The chain employs TRBV6-5 and TRBJ2-7, with TRBD2 matching over 8 bases. J gave up 7 bases and V 6 bases, and 5 bases lay outside the gene matches. The CDR3 totals 12 residues. The germline gives CDR1 MNHEY, CDR2 SVGAGI. The DNA for the CDR3 is TGTGCCAGCAGCTCGGGGGGGAGGGAGCAGTACTTC. It is translated as CASSSGGREQYF.

This clonotype was counted a few times. The chain recombines TRBV28 with TRBJ2-1; 8 bases are a match to TRBD1. This CDR3 has 16 residues. V was clipped by 3 bases and J by 2 bases; unmatched bases: 6. Germline V CDR1 and CDR2: MDHEN, SYDVKM. DNA for the CDR3: TGTGCCAGCAGTTTGACAGGACAGGGCACCTACAATGAGCAGTTCTTC. This codes for CASSLTGQGTYNEQFF. The complete variable domain, with remaining parts taken from reference TRBV28 and TRBJ2-1, reads DVKVTQSSRYLVKRTGEKVFLECVQDMDHENMFWYRQDPGLGLRLIYFSYDVKMKEKGDIPEGYSVSREKKERFSLILESASTNQTSMYLCASSLTGQGTYNEQFFGPGTRLTVL.

The table lists this clonotype with many counts. The germline gene is not matched at one end of the junction; a read error may be the cause. The chain carries TRBV4-3 and TRBJ2-7, with a possible D match to TRBD2 (5 bases). CDR3 length equals 15 residues. Germline assignment: CDR1 LGHNA and CDR2 YSLEER. CDR3 DNA sequence: TGCGCCAGCAGCCAAGGAGAGGGTTTAAGTTACGCGCAGTACTTC. Encoded protein: CASSQGEGLSYAQYF.

This clonotype was detected only a few times. V and J are TRBV6-2 or TRBV6-3 and TRBJ2-3, with 14 nucleotides matching TRBD2. Trimming removed 4 bases from V and 5 bases from J; junction bases left unmatched: 26. The CDR3 is made up of 23 amino acids. Germline V CDR1 and CDR2: MNHEY, SVGEGT. The CDR3: CASSWRTGGAEGLAGADVDTQYF. The CDR3 DNA is TGTGCCAGCAGTTGGAGGACAGGGGGCGCGGAGGGACTAGCGGGGGCCGACGTAGATACGCAGTATTTT.

This clonotype was recorded many times. The rearrangement links TRBV19 to TRBJ2-7, with 8 positions matching TRBD1. Trimming removed 3 bases from V and 3 bases from J; junction bases left unmatched: 1. Germline CDR1 reads LNHDA; CDR2 reads SQIVND (reference sequence). There are 13 residues in the CDR3. CDR3 bases: TGTGCCAGTAGTATCGACAGGGGCTACGAGCAGTACTTC. Translated, it gives CASSIDRGYEQYF.

This clonotype was counted a single time. The chain couples TRBV2 to TRBJ2-3, with D unclear. The germline gives CDR1 SNHLY, CDR2 FYNNEI. The CDR3 has 17 residues. Trimming pared 6 bases from V and 0 bases from J, leaving 19 bases between. The CDR3 spells CASRVGQRQTSTDTQYF. CDR3 DNA: TGTGCCAGCAGAGTCGGTCAGCGCCAGACAAGCACAGATACGCAGTATTTT.

This clonotype came up many times. The V call is TRBV30, the J call TRBJ1-2; D remains unclear. Germline assignment: CDR1 GTSNPN and CDR2 SVGIG (reference sequence). CDR3 size: 12 residues. Trimming cost V 2 bases and J 2 bases, with 6 bases left between them. The CDR3 nucleotides read TGTGCCTGGAGTTACAGAAACTATGGCTACACCTTC. This encodes CAWSYRNYGYTF.